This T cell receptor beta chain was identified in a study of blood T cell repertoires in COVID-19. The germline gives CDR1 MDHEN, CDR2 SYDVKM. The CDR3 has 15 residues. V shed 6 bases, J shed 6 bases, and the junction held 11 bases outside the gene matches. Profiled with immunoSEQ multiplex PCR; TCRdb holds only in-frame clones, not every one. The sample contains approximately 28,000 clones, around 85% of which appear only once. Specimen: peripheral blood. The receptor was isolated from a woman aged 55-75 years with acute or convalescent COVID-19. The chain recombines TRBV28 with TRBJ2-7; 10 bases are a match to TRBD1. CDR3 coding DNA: TGTGCCAGCAGATATTCCACCGGGACAGGGGCCGAGCAGTACTTC. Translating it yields CASRYSTGTGAEQYF.